Listed below are T cell receptor beta chains from one sample, sequenced in a study of shared clonotypes between healthy human individuals. The protocol was immunoSEQ multiplex PCR, while the TCRdb copy is restricted to in-frame clones and leaves out a portion. Of fewer than 550,000 clones in the sample, approximately 79% were seen once. Sequencing input: PBMCs. Every receptor here comes from a woman in her forties in good health. Some clones in this sample may be carry-over from other donors' samples. CDR3s include the opening cysteine and the closing phenylalanine or tryptophan. The order of the fields is clone size, J gene, D gene, V gene, CDR3 protein, CDR3 DNA. The D gene is left open where the match is weak. For some rows the clone size is stated as once, few or many, or as a class when expanded; others skip it.

abundance: .; j_gene: TRBJ2-1; d_gene: .; v_gene: TRBV12-5; CDR3aa: CASAPGRDNEQFF; CDR3nt: TGTGCTAGTGCCCCCGGACGGGACAATGAGCAGTTCTTC
abundance: .; j_gene: TRBJ2-7; d_gene: .; v_gene: TRBV15; CDR3aa: CATSTLKAEQYF; CDR3nt: TGTGCCACCAGCACCCTAAAGGCCGAGCAGTACTTC
abundance: .; j_gene: TRBJ2-3; d_gene: TRBD1; v_gene: TRBV6-6; CDR3aa: CASSRDRIQDTQYF; CDR3nt: TGTGCCAGCAGTCGGGACAGGATCCAGGATACGCAGTATTTT
abundance: .; j_gene: TRBJ2-7; d_gene: .; v_gene: TRBV19; CDR3aa: CASSIIDGGREQYF; CDR3nt: TGTGCCAGTAGTATAATTGATGGGGGCCGCGAGCAGTACTTC
abundance: .; j_gene: TRBJ2-5; d_gene: .; v_gene: TRBV5-1; CDR3aa: CASSMGRAFQETQYF; CDR3nt: TGCGCCAGCAGCATGGGTAGGGCCTTCCAAGAGACCCAGTACTTC
abundance: .; j_gene: TRBJ2-1; d_gene: .; v_gene: TRBV4-2; CDR3aa: CASSQESQDEQFF; CDR3nt: TGTGCCAGCAGCCAAGAATCCCAGGATGAGCAGTTCTTC
abundance: .; j_gene: TRBJ1-1; d_gene: .; v_gene: TRBV15; CDR3aa: CATSRDLGHLAMAFF; CDR3nt: TGTGCCACCAGCAGAGATCTAGGACACCTCGCGATGGCTTTCTTT
abundance: .; j_gene: TRBJ2-7; d_gene: TRBD2; v_gene: TRBV5-6; CDR3aa: CASSLVAGGREQYF; CDR3nt: TGTGCCAGCAGCTTGGTAGCGGGAGGACGCGAGCAGTACTTC
abundance: .; j_gene: TRBJ2-1; d_gene: .; v_gene: TRBV27; CDR3aa: CASSPTEFNEQFF; CDR3nt: TGTGCCAGCAGTCCTACAGAGTTCAATGAGCAGTTCTTC
abundance: .; j_gene: TRBJ2-2; d_gene: TRBD2; v_gene: TRBV19; CDR3aa: CASSRGLADPTGELFF; CDR3nt: TGTGCCAGTAGTAGGGGACTAGCGGACCCCACCGGGGAGCTGTTTTTT
abundance: .; j_gene: TRBJ2-1; d_gene: .; v_gene: TRBV5-1; CDR3aa: CASSGGPTSGLEQFF; CDR3nt: TGCGCCAGCAGCGGGGGACCGACCTCAGGTCTTGAGCAGTTCTTC
abundance: .; j_gene: TRBJ2-3; d_gene: .; v_gene: TRBV30; CDR3aa: CAWTPLGSTDTQYF; CDR3nt: TGTGCCTGGACCCCCCTGGGTAGCACAGATACGCAGTATTTT
abundance: few; j_gene: TRBJ1-4; d_gene: .; v_gene: TRBV19; CDR3aa: CASSMPAGAATNEKLFF; CDR3nt: TGTGCCAGTAGTATGCCAGCAGGAGCAGCAACTAATGAAAAACTGTTTTTT
abundance: .; j_gene: TRBJ2-3; d_gene: TRBD2; v_gene: TRBV19; CDR3aa: CASSPRTSGSRGGTDTQYF; CDR3nt: TGTGCCAGTAGTCCAAGGACTAGCGGGAGTAGAGGTGGGACAGATACGCAGTATTTT
abundance: .; j_gene: TRBJ2-7; d_gene: TRBD2; v_gene: TRBV7-3; CDR3aa: CASSLGGGVYEQYF; CDR3nt: TGTGCCAGCAGCCTCGGCGGGGGGGTCTACGAGCAGTACTTC
abundance: .; j_gene: TRBJ1-4; d_gene: TRBD1; v_gene: TRBV11-2; CDR3aa: CASSPRQGRATNEKLFF; CDR3nt: TGTGCCAGCAGCCCTCGACAGGGGCGAGCAACTAATGAAAAACTGTTTTTT
abundance: .; j_gene: TRBJ2-5; d_gene: .; v_gene: TRBV5-1; CDR3aa: CASSPPNRETQYF; CDR3nt: TGCGCCAGCAGCCCGCCCAACCGGGAGACCCAGTACTTC
abundance: .; j_gene: TRBJ1-1; d_gene: .; v_gene: TRBV12-2; CDR3aa: CASRLGTNTEAFF; CDR3nt: TGTGCAAGTCGCTTAGGGACAAACACTGAAGCTTTCTTT
abundance: .; j_gene: TRBJ2-7; d_gene: .; v_gene: TRBV9; CDR3aa: CASSLTGTAHYEQYF; CDR3nt: TGTGCCAGCAGCTTGACCGGGACGGCCCACTACGAGCAGTACTTC
abundance: .; j_gene: TRBJ1-2; d_gene: TRBD1; v_gene: TRBV5-5; CDR3aa: CASSPQTGINYGYTF; CDR3nt: TGTGCCAGCAGCCCCCAGACAGGGATCAACTATGGCTACACCTTC
abundance: .; j_gene: TRBJ1-1; d_gene: .; v_gene: TRBV4-3; CDR3aa: CASSQESGQANTEAFF; CDR3nt: TGCGCCAGCAGCCAAGAATCAGGACAAGCGAACACTGAAGCTTTCTTT
abundance: .; j_gene: TRBJ2-7; d_gene: .; v_gene: TRBV28; CDR3aa: CASSPRSLNEQYF; CDR3nt: TGTGCCAGCAGTCCCCGTTCGTTAAACGAGCAGTACTTC
abundance: .; j_gene: TRBJ2-7; d_gene: .; v_gene: TRBV30; CDR3aa: CAWMVRVSEQYF; CDR3nt: TGTGCCTGGATGGTCAGGGTCAGCGAGCAGTACTTC
abundance: .; j_gene: TRBJ1-5; d_gene: .; v_gene: TRBV6-1; CDR3aa: CASSPVGGYQPQHF; CDR3nt: TGTGCCAGCAGTCCGGTTGGGGGGTATCAGCCCCAGCATTTT